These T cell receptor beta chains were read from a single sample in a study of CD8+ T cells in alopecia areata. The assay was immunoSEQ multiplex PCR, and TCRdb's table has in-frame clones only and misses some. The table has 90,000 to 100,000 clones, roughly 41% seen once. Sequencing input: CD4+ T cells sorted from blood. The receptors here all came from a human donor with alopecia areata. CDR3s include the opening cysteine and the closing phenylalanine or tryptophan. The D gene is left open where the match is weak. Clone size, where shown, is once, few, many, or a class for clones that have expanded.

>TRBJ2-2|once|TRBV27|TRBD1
CASRKKGAANTGELFF
TGTGCCAGCAGAAAAAAGGGGGCCGCGAACACCGGGGAGCTGTTTTTT
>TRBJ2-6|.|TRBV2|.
CASSDRGSGANVLTF
TGTGCCAGCAGTGACCGAGGCTCTGGGGCCAACGTCCTGACTTTC
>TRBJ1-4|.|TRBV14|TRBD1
CASSHRGSNEKLFF
TGTGCCAGCAGCCACAGGGGGAGCAATGAAAAACTGTTTTTT
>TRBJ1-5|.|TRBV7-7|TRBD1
CASSLEGDRGHQPQHF
TGTGCTAGCAGCTTAGAGGGGGACAGGGGGCATCAGCCCCAGCATTTT
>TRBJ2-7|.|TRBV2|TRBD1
CASSLGGTGVYEQYF
TGTGCCAGCAGCTTGGGGGGGACAGGGGTCTACGAGCAGTACTTC
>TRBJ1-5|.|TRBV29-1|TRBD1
CSAIQGGNQPQHF
TGCAGCGCAATACAGGGGGGCAATCAGCCCCAGCATTTT
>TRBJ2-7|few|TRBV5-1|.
CASSLQGGEQYF
TGCGCCAGCAGCTTGCAGGGTGGCGAGCAGTACTTC
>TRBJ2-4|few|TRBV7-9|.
CASSLEDGIQYF
TGTGCCAGCAGCTTAGAGGACGGTATTCAGTACTTC
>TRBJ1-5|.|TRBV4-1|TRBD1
CASSQDTGGQPQHF
TGCGCCAGCAGCCAAGATACAGGGGGGCAGCCCCAGCATTTT
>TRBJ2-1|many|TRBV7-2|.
CASAREPGRDNEQFF
TGTGCCAGCGCCCGGGAACCCGGACGGGACAATGAGCAGTTCTTC
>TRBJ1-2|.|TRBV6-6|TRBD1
CASRTRDRGYGYTF
TGTGCCAGCAGAACCCGGGACAGGGGCTATGGCTACACCTTC
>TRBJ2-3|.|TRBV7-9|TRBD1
CASSLGQVTDTQYF
TGTGCCAGCAGCCTAGGACAGGTTACAGATACGCAGTATTTT
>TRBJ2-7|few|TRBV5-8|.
CASSPWSSYEQYF
TGTGCCAGCAGCCCGTGGAGCTCCTACGAGCAGTACTTC
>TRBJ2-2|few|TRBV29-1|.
CSVLGQNTGELFF
TGCAGCGTGCTGGGACAGAACACCGGGGAGCTGTTTTTT
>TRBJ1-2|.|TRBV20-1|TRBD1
CSGQGVDGYTF
TGCAGTGGACAGGGGGTAGATGGCTACACCTTC
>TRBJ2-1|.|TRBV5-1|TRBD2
CASSAGLAGGYEQFF
TGCGCCAGCAGCGCCGGACTAGCGGGAGGTTATGAGCAGTTCTTC
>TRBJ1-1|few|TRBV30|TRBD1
CAGRTGAVTEAFF
TGTGCCGGTCGGACAGGGGCGGTCACTGAAGCTTTCTTT
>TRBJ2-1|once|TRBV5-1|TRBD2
CASSLGGLAGANEQFF
TGCGCCAGCAGCTTGGGGGGACTAGCGGGAGCCAATGAGCAGTTCTTC
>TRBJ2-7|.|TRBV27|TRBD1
CASSLTTGTGSEYF
TGTGCCAGCAGCCTGACCACGGGGACAGGGTCTGAGTACTTC
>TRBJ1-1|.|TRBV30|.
CAYQGNTEAFF
TGTGCCTACCAGGGGAACACTGAAGCTTTCTTT
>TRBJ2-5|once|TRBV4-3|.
CASSRNRVETQYF
TGCGCCAGCAGCCGCAACAGGGTAGAGACCCAGTACTTC
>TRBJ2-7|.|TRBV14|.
CASSRVYRWASYEQYF
TGTGCCAGCAGTCGCGTTTACCGATGGGCCTCCTACGAGCAGTACTTC
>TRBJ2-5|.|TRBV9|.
CASSVVPGPVETQYF
TGTGCCAGCAGCGTAGTTCCCGGGCCCGTGGAGACCCAGTACTTC
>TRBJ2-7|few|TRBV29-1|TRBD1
CSVEGTGKTSYEQYF
TGCAGCGTTGAAGGGACAGGGAAAACCTCCTACGAGCAGTACTTC
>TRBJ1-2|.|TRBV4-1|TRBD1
CASSQGGQVYGYTF
TGCGCCAGCAGCCAAGGGGGACAGGTTTATGGCTACACCTTC
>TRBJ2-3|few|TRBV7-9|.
CASSLTGGSDTQYF
TGTGCCAGCAGCCTCACGGGGGGCTCAGATACGCAGTATTTT
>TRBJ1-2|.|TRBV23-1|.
CASSQLVFYPGLVGGYTF
TGCGCCAGCAGTCAATTGGTTTTTTACCCAGGGCTTGTAGGTGGCTACACCTTC
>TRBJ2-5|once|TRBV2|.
CASSESRGGRETQYF
TGTGCCAGCAGTGAATCGCGGGGCGGAAGAGAGACCCAGTACTTC
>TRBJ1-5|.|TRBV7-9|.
CASSYGGFNQPQHF
TGTGCCAGCAGCTATGGGGGATTCAATCAGCCCCAGCATTTT
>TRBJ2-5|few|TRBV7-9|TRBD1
CASSPRDRMYQETQYF
TGTGCCAGCAGCCCCCGGGACAGGATGTACCAAGAGACCCAGTACTTC
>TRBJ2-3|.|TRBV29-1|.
CSDSTGFTQYF
TGCAGCGACAGTACAGGGTTTACGCAGTATTTT
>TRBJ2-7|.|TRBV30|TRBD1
CAWSVRQGLYEQYF
TGTGCCTGGAGTGTACGACAGGGTCTCTACGAGCAGTACTTC
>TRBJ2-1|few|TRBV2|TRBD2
CASSGLAGKQFF
TGTGCCAGCAGTGGACTAGCGGGTAAACAGTTCTTC
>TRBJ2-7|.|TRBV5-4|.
CASSFDPNSYEQYF
TGTGCCAGCAGCTTTGACCCAAACAGCTACGAGCAGTACTTC
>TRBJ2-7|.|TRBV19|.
CASSINRDYEQYF
TGTGCCAGTAGTATAAACAGGGACTACGAGCAGTACTTC
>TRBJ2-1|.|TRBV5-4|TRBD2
CASSSPGLAGADNEQFF
TGTGCCAGCAGCTCCCCGGGACTAGCGGGAGCGGACAATGAGCAGTTCTTC
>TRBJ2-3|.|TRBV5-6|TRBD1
CASSLGTGGTDTQYF
TGTGCCAGCAGCTTGGGTACAGGGGGCACAGATACGCAGTATTTT
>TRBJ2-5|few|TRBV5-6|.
CASSRRMGQETQYF
TGTGCCAGCAGCAGACGGATGGGCCAAGAGACCCAGTACTTC
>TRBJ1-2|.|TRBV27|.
CASSFAGGIYTF
TGTGCCAGCAGTTTCGCCGGGGGGATCTACACCTTC
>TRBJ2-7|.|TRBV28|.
CASGSYEQYF
TGTGCCAGCGGCTCCTACGAGCAGTACTTC
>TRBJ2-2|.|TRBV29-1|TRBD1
CSVRGTGGTGELLF
TGCAGCGTGAGAGGGACAGGAGGGACCGGGGAGCTGCTTTTT
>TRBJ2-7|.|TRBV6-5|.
CATFNTGGSYEQYF
TGTGCCACCTTTAACACAGGTGGATCCTACGAGCAGTACTTC
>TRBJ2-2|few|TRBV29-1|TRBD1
CSVVGDSNTGELFF
TGCAGCGTTGTGGGGGACAGTAACACCGGGGAGCTGTTTTTT
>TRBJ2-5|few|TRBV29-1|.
CSVAVSQETQYF
TGCAGCGTTGCGGTCAGTCAAGAGACCCAGTACTTC